Each of the 8 T cell receptor beta chains below was sequenced from the same sample in a study of molecular identifiers for immune sequencing clone quantification. Via MiXCR, TCRdb re-called the PCR reads, giving one row per CDR3 protein. Of 70,000 to 95,000 distinct CDR3 sequences listed, over 15% are singletons. Input material: naive CD8+ T cells from blood, with Jurkat cell RNA spiked in. Subset indicated: FACS-sorted CD8+CD4-CCR7+CD45RA+ naive T cells. These receptors were taken from a human donor in good health. Some libraries in this study had Jurkat cell RNA spiked in.

This clonotype was seen at least ten times. V is TRBV19 and J is TRBJ1-1; weak D call: TRBD1 (5 bases). Per germline, CDR1 LNHDA and CDR2 SQIVND (reference sequence). This CDR3 comprises 12 residues. V lost 5 bases to trimming and J lost 3 bases, with 7 bases between them. The CDR3 sequence: CASSQGHTEAFF. The DNA for the CDR3 is TGTGCCAGTAGTCAGGGCCACACTGAAGCTTTCTTT.

About this clonotype: The junction and the germline gene differ at one end; a read error may be behind it. The chain couples TRBV13 to TRBJ2-2; 7 bases are a match to TRBD1. The CDR3 spans 16 residues. Per the germline V gene, CDR1 is PRHDT and CDR2 is FYEKMQ (reference sequence). CDR3 protein: CASSISGTENTGEPFF. The CDR3 DNA reads TGTGCCAGCAGTATCTCCGGGACAGAAAACACCGGGGAGCCGTTTTTT.

This clonotype was seen at least ten times. The rearrangement links TRBV5-6 to TRBJ2-7; D is perhaps TRBD2 (6 bases). The CDR3 totals 13 residues. The V and J ends lost 4 bases and 5 bases respectively, with 13 bases between them. Germline CDR1 SGHDT, CDR2 YYEEEE. The CDR3 DNA is TGTGCCAGCAGCCATAGGGCGGGGAACGAGCAGTACTTC. It encodes CASSHRAGNEQYF.

A note on this clonotype: It may be a read error: a sequence one base away is much more abundant. V and J are TRBV19 and TRBJ2-7, with 8 bases aligning to TRBD2. The V gene's germline CDR1 is LNHDA and CDR2 SQIVND (reference sequence). Germline trimming cut 5 bases from V and 2 bases from J; bases unmatched to any gene: 5. The CDR3 is 14 amino acids. CDR3 in DNA: TGTGCCAGTAGTTGGGGACTAGGACCCTACGAGCAGTACTTC. Its protein product is CASSWGLGPYEQYF.

To note about this clonotype: The germline gene is not matched at one end of the junction; a read error may be the cause. The chain joins TRBV27 to TRBJ1-1; 8 bases line up with TRBD1. This CDR3 is built from 15 residues. CDR1 and CDR2 from the germline V gene are MNHEY and SMNVEV (reference sequence). The CDR3 spells CASSLSGTGNTEAFF. The DNA for the CDR3 is TGTGCCAGCAGTCTATCCGGGACAGGGAACACTGAAGCTTTCTTT.

This clonotype was found many times. The rearrangement links TRBV12-3 or TRBV12-4 to TRBJ1-2, with TRBD1 identical over 8 bases. The CDR3 totals 14 residues. V dropped 6 bases and J dropped 0; count of bases not matched to a gene: 3. The chain's CDR3 is CASRETGANYGYTF. CDR3 sequence (DNA): TGTGCCAGCAGGGAGACAGGGGCTAACTATGGCTACACCTTC.

This clonotype was picked up many times. The rearrangement links TRBV9 to TRBJ2-3; tentative D call: TRBD2 (5 bases). Germline CDR1 reads SGDLS; CDR2 reads YYNGEE. V lost 4 bases, J lost 5 bases, and 17 bases lay in between. CDR3 length equals 15 residues. In DNA form, the CDR3 reads TGTGCCAGCAGCTCAGAGGGTTTCGCCCTAGATACGCAGTATTTT. Translating it yields CASSSEGFALDTQYF. The full variable domain, its missing parts supplied by reference TRBV9 and TRBJ2-3, is DSGVTQTPKHLITATGQRVTLRCSPRSGDLSVYWYQQSLDQGLQFLIQYYNGEERAKGNILERFSAQQFPDLHSELNLSSLELGDSALYFCASSSEGFALDTQYFGPGTRLTVL.

This clonotype showed up many times. The chain combines TRBV6-5 with TRBJ1-1; no reliable D call. Trimming removed 0 bases at V and 0 bases at J, with 8 bases between. CDR3 length: 15 amino acids. The germline CDR1 and CDR2 sequences are MNHEY and SVGAGI. The CDR3 loop reads CASSYSYDLNTEAFF. CDR3 nucleotide sequence: TGTGCCAGCAGTTACTCGTACGATTTGAACACTGAAGCTTTCTTT.